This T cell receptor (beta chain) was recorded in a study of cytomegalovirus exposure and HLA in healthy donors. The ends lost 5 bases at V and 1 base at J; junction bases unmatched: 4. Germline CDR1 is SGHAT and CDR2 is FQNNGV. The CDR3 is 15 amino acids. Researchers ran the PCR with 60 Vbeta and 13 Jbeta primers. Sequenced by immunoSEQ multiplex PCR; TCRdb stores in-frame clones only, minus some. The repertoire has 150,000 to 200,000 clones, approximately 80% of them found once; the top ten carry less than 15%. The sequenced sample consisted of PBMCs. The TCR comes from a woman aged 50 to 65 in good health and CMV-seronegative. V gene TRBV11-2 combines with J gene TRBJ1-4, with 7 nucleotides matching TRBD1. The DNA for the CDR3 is TGTGCCAGCAGCACCCGACAGGGAACTAATGAAAAACTGTTTTTT. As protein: CASSTRQGTNEKLFF.